Listed below are T cell receptor beta chains from one sample, sequenced in a study of cytotoxic CD8 clonotypes in ibrutinib-treated CLL. Libraries were prepared by immunoSEQ multiplex PCR; TCRdb keeps only in-frame clonotypes and omits some of them. This sample yields approximately 300,000 clones, of which around four fifths are seen a single time; roughly 6.3% belongs to the top ten. The starting material was PBMCs, obtained before ibrutinib treatment. The receptors were gathered from a human donor with chronic lymphocytic leukemia. The CDR3 runs from the conserved cysteine through the conserved F or W. The order of the fields is clone size, J gene, D gene, V gene, CDR3 protein, CDR3 DNA. The D gene is left open where the match is weak. Clone size appears in some rows only: once, few, many, or a class for an expanded clone.

.	TRBJ1-2	.	TRBV28	CASSPPNIRDGYTF	TGTGCCAGCAGTCCCCCGAACATCAGGGATGGCTACACCTTC
.	TRBJ2-1	TRBD2	TRBV27	CASSPRFLAGLNEQFF	TGTGCCAGCAGTCCACGTTTCCTAGCGGGATTGAATGAGCAGTTCTTC
.	TRBJ2-7	TRBD2	TRBV18	CASSPVIVRESYEQYF	TGTGCCAGCTCACCAGTTATTGTGCGGGAGTCCTACGAGCAGTACTTC
.	TRBJ1-2	TRBD1	TRBV4-1	CASSPGQGITYGYTF	TGCGCCAGCAGCCCTGGACAGGGGATAACCTATGGCTACACCTTC
once	TRBJ2-5	TRBD1	TRBV11-2	CASRDRALSKETQYF	TGTGCCAGCCGGGACAGGGCCTTATCAAAGGAGACCCAGTACTTC
.	TRBJ1-1	.	TRBV5-1	CASSFFGTEAFF	TGCGCCAGCAGCTTCTTCGGAACTGAAGCTTTCTTT
.	TRBJ2-5	.	TRBV4-3	CASSQGLKETQYF	TGCGCCAGCAGCCAGGGACTTAAAGAGACCCAGTACTTC
.	TRBJ1-2	.	TRBV14	CASSQDSIDGYTF	TGTGCCAGCAGCCAAGATTCCATCGATGGCTACACCTTC
.	TRBJ2-7	.	TRBV7-9	CASSPQEVTYEQYF	TGTGCCAGCAGCCCACAGGAGGTGACCTACGAGCAGTACTTC
.	TRBJ2-3	.	TRBV5-1	CASSPLGSVGTDTQYF	TGCGCCAGCAGCCCCTTAGGTAGCGTAGGGACAGATACGCAGTATTTT
.	TRBJ2-7	.	TRBV5-5	CASSPLASGRGEQYF	TGTGCCAGCAGCCCGTTAGCTAGCGGAAGGGGGGAGCAGTACTTC
.	TRBJ1-1	TRBD1	TRBV7-8	CASSPPTGDGTEAFF	TGTGCCAGCAGCCCCCCGACAGGGGACGGCACTGAAGCTTTCTTT
.	TRBJ2-7	TRBD2	TRBV11-2	CASSQGLAGSYEQYF	TGTGCCAGCAGCCAAGGACTAGCGGGGTCCTACGAGCAGTACTTC
.	TRBJ1-2	.	TRBV5-4	CASSFPGGSVYGYTF	TGTGCCAGCAGCTTCCCGGGGGGCAGTGTCTATGGCTACACCTTC
.	TRBJ1-2	.	TRBV27	CASSGGYGYTF	TGTGCCAGCAGTGGAGGCTATGGCTACACCTTC
.	TRBJ2-7	.	TRBV29-1	CSVEGARSYEQYF	TGCAGCGTTGAAGGTGCCCGGAGCTACGAGCAGTACTTC
few	TRBJ1-1	.	TRBV19	CASTSNANTEAFF	TGTGCCAGTACCAGCAATGCGAACACTGAAGCTTTCTTT
.	TRBJ2-3	.	TRBV27	CASTSFRAQADTQYF	TGTGCCAGCACCTCCTTCAGGGCTCAGGCAGATACGCAGTATTTT
.	TRBJ2-1	.	TRBV28	CASSPQTARGYNEQFF	TGTGCCAGCAGTCCCCAGACCGCGAGGGGCTACAATGAGCAGTTCTTC
.	TRBJ2-7	TRBD1	TRBV4-1	CASSQGTGSGREQYF	TGCGCCAGCAGCCAGGGGACAGGGTCCGGTCGCGAGCAGTACTTC
.	TRBJ1-2	TRBD1	TRBV12-5	CASGTTRTGGRSLYGYTF	TGTGCTAGTGGCACCACCCGGACAGGAGGAAGGTCCCTCTATGGCTACACCTTC
.	TRBJ2-1	.	TRBV2	CARGLSSYNEQFF	TGTGCCAGAGGACTCTCCTCCTACAATGAGCAGTTCTTC
.	TRBJ1-1	.	TRBV9	CASSLRDTDEAFF	TGTGCCAGCAGCCTCCGGGACACCGATGAAGCTTTCTTT
.	TRBJ1-5	.	TRBV15	CATSNHRNYQPQHF	TGTGCCACCAGTAATCACCGCAATTATCAGCCCCAGCATTTT
.	TRBJ1-2	TRBD1	TRBV7-2	CASGHRGYNYGYTF	TGTGCCAGCGGCCACAGGGGGTATAACTATGGCTACACCTTC
.	TRBJ1-3	.	TRBV6-5	CARLATVSSGNTIYF	TGTGCCAGGCTCGCGACTGTGTCCTCTGGAAACACCATATATTTT
.	TRBJ1-3	.	TRBV18	CASSPRDGEAGGNTIYF	TGTGCCAGCTCACCACGGGACGGTGAAGCTGGGGGAAACACCATATATTTT
.	TRBJ2-7	TRBD1	TRBV9	CASSASTGGYEQYF	TGTGCCAGCAGCGCCTCCACAGGGGGCTACGAGCAGTACTTC
.	TRBJ2-7	.	TRBV11-2	CASSHNGPYEQYF	TGTGCCAGCAGCCACAATGGGCCCTACGAGCAGTACTTC
few	TRBJ2-6	.	TRBV30	CAWSRGSGANVLTF	TGTGCCTGGAGTAGGGGGTCTGGGGCCAACGTCCTGACTTTC
.	TRBJ2-5	.	TRBV19	CASSMAGGKETQYF	TGTGCCAGTAGTATGGCTGGGGGGAAAGAGACCCAGTACTTC
.	TRBJ2-1	.	TRBV11-1	CASSSPWEYAYNEQFF	TGTGCCAGCAGCTCCCCGTGGGAGTATGCCTACAATGAGCAGTTCTTC
.	TRBJ2-7	TRBD1	TRBV19	CASSIADRAAYEQYF	TGTGCCAGTAGTATAGCGGACAGGGCGGCCTACGAGCAGTACTTC
.	TRBJ2-3	.	TRBV2	CASSEDSTDTQYF	TGTGCCAGCAGCGAAGACAGCACAGATACGCAGTATTTT
.	TRBJ2-7	TRBD2	TRBV18	CASSPGLAGDIDEQYF	TGTGCCAGCTCACCGGGACTAGCGGGAGATATAGACGAGCAGTACTTC
.	TRBJ2-4	.	TRBV7-2	CASSLAAGSDIQYF	TGTGCCAGCAGCTTAGCGGCAGGGTCGGACATTCAGTACTTC
.	TRBJ2-1	TRBD2	TRBV7-2	CASSPWTSGWFF	TGTGCCAGCAGCCCCTGGACTAGCGGGTGGTTCTTC
.	TRBJ2-5	TRBD1	TRBV11-2	CASSLLGTGGETQYF	TGTGCCAGCAGTTTACTGGGGACAGGCGGGGAGACCCAGTACTTC
.	TRBJ1-2	TRBD1	TRBV6-5	CASYRGHNYGYTF	TGTGCCAGTTACAGGGGGCATAACTATGGCTACACCTTC
.	TRBJ1-2	.	TRBV7-2	CASSYGQRDYGYTF	TGTGCCAGCAGCTATGGACAGAGGGACTATGGCTACACCTTC
once	TRBJ2-7	.	TRBV5-4	CASSRNWGAYEQYF	TGTGCCAGCAGCCGGAATTGGGGGGCCTACGAGCAGTACTTC
.	TRBJ1-1	.	TRBV14	CASRGATEAFF	TGTGCCAGCAGGGGGGCCACTGAAGCTTTCTTT
.	TRBJ2-3	TRBD2	TRBV7-3	CASSSPGAASGPSTDTQYF	TGTGCCAGCAGCTCCCCCGGCGCGGCTAGCGGCCCTAGCACAGATACGCAGTATTTT
few	TRBJ1-5	.	TRBV29-1	CSVGGTTQPQHF	TGCAGCGTAGGTGGCACGACCCAGCCCCAGCATTTT
.	TRBJ2-1	TRBD2	TRBV2	CASPSGSHNEQFF	TGTGCCAGCCCTAGCGGGAGTCACAATGAGCAGTTCTTC
.	TRBJ2-7	.	TRBV25-1	CASSESEEPYEQYF	TGTGCCAGCAGTGAATCTGAGGAGCCCTACGAGCAGTACTTC
.	TRBJ2-2	.	TRBV5-1	CASSLAAENTGELFF	TGCGCCAGCAGCTTGGCCGCTGAGAACACCGGGGAGCTGTTTTTT
.	TRBJ2-7	TRBD2	TRBV2	CASSEEGLAGYEQYF	TGTGCCAGCAGTGAAGAAGGACTAGCGGGATACGAGCAGTACTTC
.	TRBJ2-7	TRBD1	TRBV7-2	CASSASSGTVVTYEQYF	TGTGCCAGCAGCGCTAGCTCCGGGACAGTGGTAACCTACGAGCAGTACTTC
.	TRBJ2-1	.	TRBV27	CASSLSTQVNEQFF	TGTGCCAGCAGTTTATCGACACAGGTCAATGAGCAGTTCTTC
.	TRBJ2-3	TRBD2	TRBV15	CATSRERASGYTDTQYF	TGTGCCACCAGCAGAGAACGGGCTAGCGGGTACACAGATACGCAGTATTTT
few	TRBJ2-1	TRBD2	TRBV15	CATSRATSGRLNEQFF	TGTGCCACCAGCAGAGCGACTAGCGGGAGACTGAATGAGCAGTTCTTC
once	TRBJ2-7	.	TRBV18	CASSPPSTRQTSEQYF	TGTGCCAGCTCACCACCCTCCACACGCCAGACTAGCGAGCAGTACTTC
.	TRBJ1-1	.	TRBV11-2	CASSASQGWDTEAFF	TGTGCCAGCAGCGCTAGCCAAGGGTGGGACACTGAAGCTTTCTTT
.	TRBJ2-7	.	TRBV5-6	CASSLYFGGAYEQYF	TGTGCCAGCAGCTTGTATTTTGGTGGAGCCTACGAGCAGTACTTC
.	TRBJ2-1	.	TRBV10-2	CASSELLSSYNEQFF	TGCGCCAGCAGTGAGCTTCTCTCTTCCTACAATGAGCAGTTCTTC
.	TRBJ1-1	TRBD1	TRBV4-2	CASSQDRLRQGSPEAFF	TGTGCCAGCAGCCAAGATCGTTTGAGACAGGGGAGTCCTGAAGCTTTCTTT
.	TRBJ2-7	TRBD2	TRBV29-1	CSVAPSGSYEQYF	TGCAGCGTTGCACCTAGCGGCTCCTACGAGCAGTACTTC
.	TRBJ1-1	.	TRBV7-9	CASSLRGMTEAFF	TGTGCCAGCAGCTTACGGGGGATGACTGAAGCTTTCTTT
.	TRBJ2-1	.	TRBV7-8	CASSWAPGPSGQQFF	TGTGCCAGCAGCTGGGCCCCGGGACCATCCGGGCAGCAGTTCTTC